This T cell receptor (beta chain) is drawn from a study of blood T cell repertoires in COVID-19. Study-level information: Specimens from acute and convalescent COVID-19 originated in the United States, Italy and Spain. Sample material is recorded as cDNA or gDNA derived from T cells, B-cell-depleted T cells, or PBMCs.

V was pared by 2 bases and J by 4 bases, with 12 bases between. From germline, CDR1 is SGHRS and CDR2 YFSETQ. The CDR3 spans 15 residues. Using immunoSEQ multiplex PCR, the repertoire was profiled, and TCRdb retains in-frame clones only, with some absent. The data show approximately 230,000 clones, with 88% seen just once and around 1.4% held by the top ten. Sequences were obtained from peripheral blood. The genes are TRBV5-1 and TRBJ2-2; D remains ambiguous. This TCR derives from a man aged 80 or over with acute or convalescent COVID-19. CDR3 nucleotides: TGCGCCAGCAGCTTAGATCCGAGTCGCACCGGGGAGCTGTTTTTT. Its translation: CASSLDPSRTGELFF.